This T cell receptor beta chain is from a study of blood T cell repertoires in COVID-19. Study-wide context: Nucleic acid was either cDNA or gDNA, and it came from T cells, B-cell-depleted T cells, or PBMCs.

CDR3 size: 14 residues. Trimming pared 6 bases from V and 3 bases from J, leaving 14 bases between. The germline CDR1 and CDR2 sequences are MGHDK and SYGVNS. This table comes from immunoSEQ multiplex PCR, and its TCRdb copy is limited to in-frame clones, with some not included. This sample carries around 270,000 clones, approximately 89% of them seen once, and the ten largest clones take roughly 9.8%. Sequencing was performed on peripheral blood. J is TRBJ1-1 and V is TRBV25-1; TRBD1 might be the D (6 bases). This clonotype was obtained from a man aged 40-55 years who had recovered from COVID-19. The CDR3 bases are TGTGCCAGCAGAGGCGACAGGAAGGACACTGAAGCTTTCTTT. This encodes CASRGDRKDTEAFF.